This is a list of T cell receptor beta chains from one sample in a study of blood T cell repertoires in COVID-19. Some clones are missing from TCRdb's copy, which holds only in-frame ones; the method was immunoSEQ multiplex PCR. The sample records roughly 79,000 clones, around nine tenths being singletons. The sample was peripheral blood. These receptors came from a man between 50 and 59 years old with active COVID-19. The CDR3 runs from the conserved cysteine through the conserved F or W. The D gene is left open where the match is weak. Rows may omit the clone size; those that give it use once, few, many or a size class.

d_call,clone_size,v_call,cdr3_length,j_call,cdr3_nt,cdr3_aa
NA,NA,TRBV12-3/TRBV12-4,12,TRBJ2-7,TGTGCCAGCAGCTGGGGGCCATACGAGCAGTACTTC,CASSWGPYEQYF
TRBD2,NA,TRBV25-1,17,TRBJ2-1,TGTGCCAGCAGTGACCTCGGGACTAGCGGGCGGAGCAATGAGCAGTTCTTC,CASSDLGTSGRSNEQFF
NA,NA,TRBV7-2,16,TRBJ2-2,TGTGCCAGCAGCGTTGACAGTGCCTCGAACACCGGGGAGCTGTTTTTT,CASSVDSASNTGELFF
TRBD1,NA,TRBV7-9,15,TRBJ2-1,TGTGCCAGCAGCTCACCGGGACAGGCATACAATGAGCAGTTCTTC,CASSSPGQAYNEQFF
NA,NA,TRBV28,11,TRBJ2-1,TGTGCCAGCAGTCTCGAAGATGAGCGTTTCTTC,CASSLEDERFF
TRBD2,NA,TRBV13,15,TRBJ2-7,TGTGCCAGCAGCATTGCGGGGGGGGGAGCCTACGAGCAGTACTTC,CASSIAGGGAYEQYF
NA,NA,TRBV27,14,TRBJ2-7,TGTGCCAGCAGTTCATTTACAGGGCGCGACGAGCAGTACTTC,CASSSFTGRDEQYF
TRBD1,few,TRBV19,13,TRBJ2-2,TGTGCCTCCGGGACAGTGAACACCGGGGAGCTGTTTTTT,CASGTVNTGELFF
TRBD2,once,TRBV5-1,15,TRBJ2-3,TGCGCCAGCAGCTTGGATAGCGGGCTCAGGGATACGCAGTATTTT,CASSLDSGLRDTQYF
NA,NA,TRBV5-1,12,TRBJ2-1,TGCGCCAGCAGCGATGGACTGCACGAGCAGTTCTTC,CASSDGLHEQFF
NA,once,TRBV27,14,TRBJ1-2,TGTGCCGCAGGTCAGGGGATGGCTAACTATGGCTACACCTTC,CAAGQGMANYGYTF
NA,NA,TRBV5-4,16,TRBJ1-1,TGTGCCAGCAGCCTGACAGTCCTCACCTCGAACACTGAAGCTTTCTTT,CASSLTVLTSNTEAFF
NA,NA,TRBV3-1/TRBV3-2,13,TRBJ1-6,TGTGCCAGCAGCCAATTTGGGGGGGCACCCCTCCACTTT,CASSQFGGAPLHF
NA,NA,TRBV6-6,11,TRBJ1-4,TGTGCCAGCGAAACTGGTGAAAAACTGTTTTTT,CASETGEKLFF
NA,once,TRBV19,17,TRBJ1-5,TGTGCCAGTAGTGTCGGGACACTGGATTATAGCAATCAGCCCCAGCATTTT,CASSVGTLDYSNQPQHF
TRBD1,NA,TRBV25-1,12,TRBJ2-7,TGTGCCAGCAGTCCGACAGGGGACGAGCAGTACTTC,CASSPTGDEQYF
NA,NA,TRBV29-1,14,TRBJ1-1,TGCAGCCACCGGGACCTCGGTCAGGGGACTGAAGCTTTCTTT,CSHRDLGQGTEAFF
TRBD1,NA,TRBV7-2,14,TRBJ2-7,TGTGCCAGCAGCTACGACAGGGGGCGCAGCGAGCAGTACTTC,CASSYDRGRSEQYF
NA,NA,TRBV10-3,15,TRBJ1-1,TGTGCCATCAGTGCCGGAGGGAAGCGGAACACTGAAGCTTTCTTT,CAISAGGKRNTEAFF
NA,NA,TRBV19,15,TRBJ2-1,TGTGCCAGTAACAGCCGCGGACTGAGTGGCAATGAGCAGTTCTTC,CASNSRGLSGNEQFF
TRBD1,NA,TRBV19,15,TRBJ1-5,TGTGCCAGTAGTATAGCGGGACAGGGCAATCAGCCCCAGCATTTT,CASSIAGQGNQPQHF
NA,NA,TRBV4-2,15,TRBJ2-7,TGTGCCAGCAGCCAAGAGACAGCGTCGGGCCACGAGCAGTACTTC,CASSQETASGHEQYF
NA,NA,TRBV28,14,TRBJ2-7,TGTGCCAGCAGCATACAGACGGAAAGAGGGGAGCAGTACTTC,CASSIQTERGEQYF
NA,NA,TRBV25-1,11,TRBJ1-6,TGTGCCAGCAGTGAATCTCAGGCCCTCCACTTT,CASSESQALHF
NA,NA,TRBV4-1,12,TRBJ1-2,TGCGCCAGCAGCCACACGAGCTATGGCTACACCTTC,CASSHTSYGYTF
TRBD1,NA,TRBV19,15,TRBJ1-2,TGTGCCAGTAGTTTCAAGACAGGGAAAAACTATGGCTACACCTTC,CASSFKTGKNYGYTF
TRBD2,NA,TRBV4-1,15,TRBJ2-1,TGCGCCAGCAGCCAAGTGGGGGAGGGACTGTCCTTTCAGTTCTTC,CASSQVGEGLSFQFF
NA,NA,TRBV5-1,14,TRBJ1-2,TGCGCCAGCAGTGAGCGGGAGAGAGATTATGGCTACACCTTC,CASSERERDYGYTF
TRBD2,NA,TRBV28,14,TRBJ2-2,TGTGCCAGCAGCCGTAGCGGGGGCACCGGGGAGCTGTTTTTT,CASSRSGGTGELFF
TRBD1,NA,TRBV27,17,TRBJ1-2,TGTGCCAGCAGTTTATTTGGGACAGGGGATTCGGGTTCTGGCTACACCTTC,CASSLFGTGDSGSGYTF
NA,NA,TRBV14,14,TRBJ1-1,TGTGCCAGCAGCCAAGATGTCGTGAACACTGAAGCTTTCTTT,CASSQDVVNTEAFF
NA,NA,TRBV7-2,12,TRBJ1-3,TGTGCCAGCAGCTCCCAGAAAAGCACCATATATTTT,CASSSQKSTIYF
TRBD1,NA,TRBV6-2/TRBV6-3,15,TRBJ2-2,TGTGCCAGCAGTTCTGGACAGGACCCCACCGGGGAGCTGTTTTTT,CASSSGQDPTGELFF
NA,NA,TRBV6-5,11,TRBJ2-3,TGTGCCAGCAGACACACAGATACGCAGTATTTT,CASRHTDTQYF
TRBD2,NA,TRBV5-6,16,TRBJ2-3,TGTGCCAGCAGCTTGGCCGCTAGCGGCAGCACAGATACGCAGTATTTT,CASSLAASGSTDTQYF
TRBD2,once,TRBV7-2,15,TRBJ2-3,TGTGCCAGCAGCTTAGGGCTAGCGGGTCCCGATACGCAGTATTTT,CASSLGLAGPDTQYF
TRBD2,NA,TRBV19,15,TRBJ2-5,TGTGCCAGTGGCGGACTAGCGGGGGGGAAAGAGACCCAGTACTTC,CASGGLAGGKETQYF
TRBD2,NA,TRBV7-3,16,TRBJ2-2,TGTGCCAGCAGCCCAGGGACTAGCTTGAACACCGGGGAGCTGTTTTTT,CASSPGTSLNTGELFF
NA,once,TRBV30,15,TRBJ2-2,TGTGCCTGGAGTGTGGGCAGGGTGGACACCGGGGAGCTGTTTTTT,CAWSVGRVDTGELFF
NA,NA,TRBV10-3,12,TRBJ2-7,TGTGCCATCAGTGAGACCGGTCCGGAGCAGTACTTC,CAISETGPEQYF
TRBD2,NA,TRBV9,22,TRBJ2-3,TGTGCCAGCAGCGTGGGACCGATCACTGGTAGCGGGAGACCACTTAGCACAGATACGCAGTATTTT,CASSVGPITGSGRPLSTDTQYF
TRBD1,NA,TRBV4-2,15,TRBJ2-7,TGTGCCAGCAGCCAAACGGACAGGGGACCCTACGAGCAGTACTTC,CASSQTDRGPYEQYF
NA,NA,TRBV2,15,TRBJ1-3,TGTGCCAGCAGTTTGACGGAGAGCTCTGGAAACACCATATATTTT,CASSLTESSGNTIYF
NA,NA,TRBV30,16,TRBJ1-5,TGTGCCTGGAGTGTGGGGGGATACTATAGCAATCAGCCCCAGCATTTT,CAWSVGGYYSNQPQHF
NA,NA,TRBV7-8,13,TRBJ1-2,TGTGCCAGCAGCTCCCGAGGAAGCTATGGCTACACCTTC,CASSSRGSYGYTF
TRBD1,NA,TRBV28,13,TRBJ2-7,TGTGCCAGCAGCTCGGGACAGGGTGGTGAGCAGTACTTC,CASSSGQGGEQYF
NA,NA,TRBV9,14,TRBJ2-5,TGTGCCAGCAGCGAGTTAACAGGAATTGAGACCCAGTACTTC,CASSELTGIETQYF
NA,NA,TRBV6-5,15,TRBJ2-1,TGTGCCAGCAGTTACTCGGGGAGCTCCTACAATGAGCAGTTCTTC,CASSYSGSSYNEQFF
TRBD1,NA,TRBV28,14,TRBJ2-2,TGTGCCAGCAGTCAATCACAGGGGATCGGGGAGCTGTTTTTT,CASSQSQGIGELFF
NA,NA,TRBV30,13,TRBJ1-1,TGTGCCTGGAGTACGGACGGGGGCACTGAAGCTTTCTTT,CAWSTDGGTEAFF